These T cell receptor beta chains were read from a single sample in a study of blood T cell repertoires in COVID-19. Clones were sequenced by immunoSEQ multiplex PCR, and TCRdb holds only the in-frame ones, with some missing. The sample comprises 200,000 to 250,000 clones, 65% to 90% of which are singletons, and just under 7.5% rests with the top ten. The sequenced sample was peripheral blood. All receptors derive from a woman aged 50 to 60 with acute or convalescent COVID-19. Each CDR3 is given with its conserved first and last residue. A D gene is named only where the DNA matches it firmly. The size entry is marked missing in some rows and otherwise reads once, few, many or a size class.

len,abundance,d_gene,v_gene,j_gene,CDR3nt,CDR3aa
16,NA,NA,TRBV15,TRBJ1-2,TGTGCCACCAGGAATACCTGGACAAACGCTAACTATGGCTACACCTTC,CATRNTWTNANYGYTF
13,NA,TRBD1,TRBV7-8,TRBJ1-1,TGTGCCAGCAGCTGGGACAGGGGGACTGAAGCTTTCTTT,CASSWDRGTEAFF
16,once,NA,TRBV24-1,TRBJ2-1,TGTGCCACCAGTGACAGCAGGGGAACCCGTTACAATGAGCAGTTCTTC,CATSDSRGTRYNEQFF
13,once,TRBD1,TRBV12-3/TRBV12-4,TRBJ1-5,TGTGCCAGCAAAGGGACAGGGAATCAGCCCCAGCATTTT,CASKGTGNQPQHF
15,NA,TRBD2,TRBV2,TRBJ2-2,TGTGCCAGCAGTGAGTCTAGCGGGGGAGCCGGGGAGCTGTTTTTT,CASSESSGGAGELFF
15,NA,TRBD2,TRBV27,TRBJ2-7,TGTGCCAGCATGGTAGCGGGATTTGGCACCTACGAGCAGTACTTC,CASMVAGFGTYEQYF
14,NA,TRBD1,TRBV24-1,TRBJ1-5,TGTGCCACCGGGGACAGGGGGCCAGGGCAGCCCCAGCATTTT,CATGDRGPGQPQHF
13,few,NA,TRBV28,TRBJ1-2,TGTGCCAGCAGTTTCGCACAGGACTATGGCTACACCTTC,CASSFAQDYGYTF
14,NA,NA,TRBV25-1,TRBJ2-7,TGTGCCAGCAGTGAATCGGCAGGGGTGCGGGAGCAGTACTTC,CASSESAGVREQYF
11,NA,NA,TRBV10-3,TRBJ1-1,TGTGCCATCGGGCGAGGGACTGAAGCTTTCTTT,CAIGRGTEAFF
17,NA,NA,TRBV27,TRBJ2-1,TGTGCCAGCAGCCCCCCCCCGCGGCGGGCTTTTGGTAATGAGCAGTTCTTC,CASSPPPRRAFGNEQFF
16,NA,TRBD2,TRBV28,TRBJ2-7,TGTGCCAGCAGTTTTCCTACCGCAGCGGGGGGCTACGAGCAGTACTTC,CASSFPTAAGGYEQYF
14,NA,NA,TRBV30,TRBJ2-7,TGTGCCTGGAGTCTACAGGGTTTTTCCTACGAGCAGTACTTC,CAWSLQGFSYEQYF
15,NA,TRBD1,TRBV24-1,TRBJ2-1,TGTGCCACCAGTGAAGGGACAGGGTTAGTAAATGAGCAGTTCTTC,CATSEGTGLVNEQFF
12,NA,NA,TRBV29-1,TRBJ1-2,TGCAGCGTTAGCAGCAGGAACTATGGCTACACCTTC,CSVSSRNYGYTF
14,NA,NA,TRBV7-7,TRBJ2-5,TGTGCTAGCAGCTTATACGAGGGCCAGGAGACCCAGTACTTC,CASSLYEGQETQYF
15,NA,NA,TRBV14,TRBJ2-7,TGTGCCAGCAGCCACACCGACAGGACCCCCTACGAGCAGTACTTC,CASSHTDRTPYEQYF
16,NA,TRBD1,TRBV2,TRBJ2-7,TGTGCCAGCAGGGGGGCCCGAGGGCAGGGGGCTCTGGTGCAGTACTTC,CASRGARGQGALVQYF
13,NA,NA,TRBV30,TRBJ1-6,TGTGCCTGGAGTCTCGGACTTAATTCACCCCTCCACTTT,CAWSLGLNSPLHF
10,NA,NA,TRBV2,TRBJ2-7,TGTGCCAGCAGTCTTTCCGAGCAGTACTTC,CASSLSEQYF
13,NA,NA,TRBV7-2,TRBJ1-5,TGTGCCAGCAGCTTAGGGCGGCGGGGGCCCCAGCATTTT,CASSLGRRGPQHF
13,few,NA,TRBV28,TRBJ1-2,TGTGCCAGCAGTCCGACAGGTGACTATGGCTACACCTTC,CASSPTGDYGYTF
13,NA,NA,TRBV28,TRBJ1-1,TGTGCCAGCAGGCGCGATATGAACACTGAAGCTTTCTTT,CASRRDMNTEAFF
16,NA,TRBD1,TRBV5-1,TRBJ2-3,TGCGCCAGCAGCTTGAGAGGGGGCGGAAGCACAGATACGCAGTATTTT,CASSLRGGGSTDTQYF
15,NA,NA,TRBV7-2,TRBJ2-7,TGTGCCAGCAGCTTAGTGGCCGGGACACCCTACGAGCAGTACTTC,CASSLVAGTPYEQYF
14,NA,NA,TRBV7-3,TRBJ1-1,TGTGCCAGCAGCTTAAGTGGGGCAGGCACTGAAGCTTTCTTT,CASSLSGAGTEAFF
13,few,NA,TRBV24-1,TRBJ2-1,TGTGCCACCAGGAGGCAGGGCCCTAGAGAGCAGTTCTTC,CATRRQGPREQFF
13,NA,NA,TRBV6-5,TRBJ1-6,TGTGCCAGCAGTTACGGGGGGGCTTCACCCCTCCACTTT,CASSYGGASPLHF
15,once,TRBD1,TRBV24-1,TRBJ1-3,TGTGCCACCAACCACAGGGGATCGGGTGGAAACACCATATATTTT,CATNHRGSGGNTIYF
13,NA,NA,TRBV19,TRBJ2-7,TGTGCCAGTAGTCCGACTCATTCCTACGAGCAGTACTTC,CASSPTHSYEQYF
14,few,NA,TRBV6-2/TRBV6-3,TRBJ2-7,TGTGCCAGCAGTTACTGGCAGACTTCCTACGAGCAGTACTTC,CASSYWQTSYEQYF
16,NA,TRBD2,TRBV20-1,TRBJ2-1,TGCAGTGCTAGTGGGGTGGGCGGGAGGCCATACAATGAGCAGTTCTTC,CSASGVGGRPYNEQFF
14,NA,NA,TRBV4-1,TRBJ1-1,TGCGCCAGCAGCCAACGAGATCCAGGGATGGTAGCTTTCTTT,CASSQRDPGMVAFF
21,NA,TRBD2,TRBV4-3,TRBJ2-1,TGCGCCAGCAGCCAAGTTTACGGACTAGCGGGGGGATATCTTACCTACAATGAGCAGTTCTTC,CASSQVYGLAGGYLTYNEQFF
14,NA,NA,TRBV24-1,TRBJ1-2,TGTGCCACCAGTGATTTCCGGGGAGATGTAGGCTACACCTTC,CATSDFRGDVGYTF
15,NA,NA,TRBV18,TRBJ1-4,TGTGCCAGCTCCCCCATCCCAGGGGCTAATGAAAAACTGTTTTTT,CASSPIPGANEKLFF
15,NA,TRBD1,TRBV11-1,TRBJ2-7,TGTGCCAGCAGCTACAGGGGGCCGAGGACCTACGAGCAGTACTTC,CASSYRGPRTYEQYF
17,NA,TRBD1,TRBV5-8,TRBJ1-1,TGTGCCAGCAACTTAATGCAGGGGGCCCGGATTAGCACTGAAGCTTTCTTT,CASNLMQGARISTEAFF
14,NA,TRBD1,TRBV6-2/TRBV6-3,TRBJ2-2,TGTGCCAGCAGTTGGGACAGCAACACCGGGGAGCTGTTTTTT,CASSWDSNTGELFF
15,NA,TRBD1,TRBV13,TRBJ2-2,TGTGCCAGCAGCGCCGGGACAGGGGTTACCGGGGAGCTGTTTTTT,CASSAGTGVTGELFF
15,few,TRBD2,TRBV28,TRBJ2-3,TGTGCCAGTGCCAGGCTAGCGGGGGCCACAGATACGCAGTATTTT,CASARLAGATDTQYF
16,NA,TRBD1,TRBV30,TRBJ1-1,TGTGCCTGGAGTGTTGGAACAGGGGGCAGGAACACTGAAGCTTTCTTT,CAWSVGTGGRNTEAFF
16,once,TRBD2,TRBV6-4,TRBJ2-1,TGTGCCAGCAGTGACTCTGCTAGCGGGATCGCCAATGAGCAGTTCTTC,CASSDSASGIANEQFF
11,NA,NA,TRBV18,TRBJ2-1,TGTGCCAGCTCACCAGGGGGCGAGCAGTTCTTC,CASSPGGEQFF
16,NA,TRBD1,TRBV27,TRBJ1-6,TGTGCCAGCAGTTTTCTGGACAGGGGGCTGAATTCACCCCTCCACTTT,CASSFLDRGLNSPLHF
14,NA,NA,TRBV27,TRBJ2-3,TGTGCCAGCAGCCTCCAGGGAAGCACAGATACGCAGTATTTT,CASSLQGSTDTQYF
14,NA,TRBD2,TRBV28,TRBJ2-2,TGTGCCAGTGGAAATCCTAGCGGTTCCGGGGAGCTGTTTTTT,CASGNPSGSGELFF
17,NA,TRBD2,TRBV9,TRBJ2-3,TGTGCCAGCAGCGTAGCTGTTGGCGGGGGGGCCCCAGATACGCAGTATTTT,CASSVAVGGGAPDTQYF